Presented here are 16 T cell receptor beta chains from one specimen sequenced in a study of shared clonotypes between healthy human individuals (dated by TCRdb to about 2020). Libraries were constructed by the immunoSEQ multiplex PCR assay. Here the immuneACCESS table is served through TCRdb, limited to in-frame sequences with V and J called. Missing clones are a known gap in these copies; in checked studies unresolved V genes cover under half, and the rest lacks a known reason. Present in this sample are about 2 million clones, roughly 94% of which were seen just once. About 1.1% of the sample comes from the top ten. For the CD8 naive samples, CD45RO-negative cells were positively selected for CCR7, yielding a CD45RA+CCR7+ population from which TemRA cells were excluded. The sequenced material came from naive CD8+ T cells sorted from blood. Interpreted using the paper, the cell subset or site label stands for: CD45RA+CCR7+. Source of these receptors: a man between 18 and 29 years old in good health.

The chain has TRBV6-1 and TRBJ1-5, with D perhaps TRBD1 (5 bases). CDR3 size: 15 residues. Trimming took 5 bases from V and 3 from J, leaving 14 bases between them. Germline V lookup: CDR1 MNHNS, CDR2 SASEGT. The CDR3 protein is CASSSRDGLNQPQHF. The CDR3 nucleotides are TGTGCCAGCAGTTCCCGGGACGGACTCAATCAGCCCCAGCATTTT.

The CDR3 sequence is CATSRARDMNTEAFF. The CDR3 DNA follows: TGTGCCACCAGCAGAGCACGTGACATGAACACTGAAGCTTTCTTT. This chain joins TRBV15 and TRBJ1-1; D unclear. The length of the CDR3 is 15 residues. CDR1 is LNHNV, CDR2 YYDKDF, per germline (reference sequence). V was clipped by 1 base and J by 0 bases, with 9 bases between them.

V usage is TRBV10-2 and J usage is TRBJ2-7; 10 bases fit TRBD2. Germline lookup yields CDR1 WSHSY and CDR2 SAAADI. J lost 2 bases, V lost 5 bases, and 0 bases had no gene match. This CDR3 spans 13 amino acids. The DNA for the CDR3 is TGCGCCAGCAGTACTAGCGGGGCCTACGAGCAGTACTTC. Translation: CASSTSGAYEQYF.

The rearrangement uses TRBV10-3 and TRBJ2-6; D unclear. V was clipped by 7 bases and J by 2 bases, with 6 bases between them. The CDR3 extends over 13 amino acids. Looked up from germline, CDR1 is ENHRY and CDR2 is SYGVKD. The CDR3 is CAITNTGANVLTF. The CDR3 bases are TGTGCCATCACCAACACTGGGGCCAACGTCCTGACTTTC.

The CDR3 here is CASSVGTGDEQYF. CDR3 bases: TGTGCCAGCAGTGTCGGGACAGGGGATGAGCAGTACTTC. The V gene is TRBV6-1, the J gene TRBJ2-7, with TRBD1 identical over 10 bases. The CDR3 is 13 amino acids. After removal of 4 bases from V and 7 bases from J, the junction contained 4 bases not matched to a gene. Germline loops: CDR1 MNHNS, CDR2 SASEGT.

In the case of this clone: Other DNA sequences in this specimen translate into the identical CDR3. V usage is TRBV7-9 and J usage is TRBJ2-7, with D tentatively TRBD1 (6 bases). The CDR3 contains 12 residues. CDR1 is SEHNR, CDR2 FQNEAQ, per germline (reference sequence). Trimming stripped 5 bases from V and 4 bases from J, with 9 bases between. CDR3 sequence reads: CASSLGQYEQYF. The CDR3 nucleotides are TGTGCCAGCAGCCTAGGACAGTACGAGCAGTACTTC. The full variable domain, with the rest looked up from reference TRBV7-9 and TRBJ2-7, is DTGVSQNPRHKITKRGQNVTFRCDPISEHNRLYWYRQTLGQGPEFLTYFQNEAQLEKSRLLSDRFSAERPKGSFSTLEIQRTEQGDSAMYLCASSLGQYEQYFGPGTRLTVT.

The genes are TRBV6-5 and TRBJ2-2; D is unresolved. V gave up 5 bases and J gave up 7 bases, with 11 bases separating them. CDR1 is MNHEY and CDR2 is SVGAGI in the germline V gene. The CDR3 loop spans 13 amino acids. The CDR3 bases are TGTGCCAGCAGTACCCAATCGGGCGGGGAGCTGTTTTTT. Protein product: CASSTQSGGELFF.

This clone was counted a single time. The chain carries TRBV5-1 and TRBJ2-1, with 11 bases identical to TRBD2. The CDR3 has 16 amino acids. Germline V gene lookup returns CDR1 SGHRS and CDR2 YFSETQ. J gave up 6 bases and V 2 bases, and 7 bases lay outside the gene matches. Here the CDR3 DNA reads TGCGCCAGCAGCTTCCCAACTAGCGGGAGTCCCAATGAGCAGTTCTTC. Protein product: CASSFPTSGSPNEQFF.

The genes are TRBV5-4 and TRBJ2-7; 9 bases are a match to TRBD2. CDR3 size: 13 residues. The junction had 3 bases not matched to a gene; V was cut back by 3 bases and J by 5 bases. Germline V CDR1 and CDR2: SGHNT, YYREEE (reference sequence). CDR3 DNA: TGTGCCAGCAGCTCGGCGGGGGGGAACGAGCAGTACTTC. The encoded protein is CASSSAGGNEQYF.

About this clone: The sample holds other DNA sequences that translate to the same CDR3. V and J are TRBV29-1 and TRBJ1-2; D not resolved. Trimming took 3 bases from V and 2 from J, leaving 4 bases between them. CDR3 length: 11 amino acids. Germline V gene data show CDR1 as SQVTM and CDR2 as ANQGSEA. The CDR3 coding sequence is TGCAGCGTTGAGGGGAACTATGGCTACACCTTC. Translating gives CSVEGNYGYTF.

V gene TRBV13 combines with J gene TRBJ2-7, with a possible D match to TRBD1 (6 bases). Trimming pared 1 base from V and 4 bases from J, leaving 14 bases between. The CDR3 covers 15 residues. Per the germline V gene, CDR1 is PRHDT and CDR2 is FYEKMQ (reference sequence). The CDR3 DNA is TGTGCCAGCAGCTTAGCCCGACAGGTAACTTACGAGCAGTACTTC. Residues: CASSLARQVTYEQYF.

This clone has only one observation. The CDR3 nucleotides read TGTGCCAGCAGCTCTAGTTCAGATACGCAGTATTTT. Translating gives CASSSSSDTQYF. The rearrangement uses TRBV6-5 and TRBJ2-3; no clear D. This CDR3 is built from 12 residues. Trimming removed 6 bases from V and 4 bases from J, with 8 bases in between. Per the germline V gene, CDR1 is MNHEY and CDR2 is SVGAGI.

The rearrangement links TRBV29-1 to TRBJ2-7; 10 bases match TRBD2. This CDR3 is 15 amino acids long. With V trimmed by 7 bases and J by 3 bases, 12 bases remained unmatched. CDR1 is SQVTM and CDR2 is ANQGSEA in the germline V gene. The CDR3 loop is CSAGGASGSHYEQYF. CDR3 nucleotide sequence: TGCAGCGCCGGCGGAGCTAGCGGGAGCCACTACGAGCAGTACTTC.

The V and J genes are TRBV9 and TRBJ2-7; D might be TRBD2 (6 bases). Germline lookup yields CDR1 SGDLS and CDR2 YYNGEE. Trimming removed 4 bases at V and 3 bases at J, with 14 bases between. The CDR3 covers 14 residues. Here the CDR3 reads CASSPVEGSYEQYF. The CDR3 bases are TGTGCCAGCAGCCCCGTGGAGGGGAGCTACGAGCAGTACTTC.

The V and J genes are TRBV7-2 and TRBJ2-3, with TRBD2 identical over 11 bases. Germline assignment: CDR1 SGHTA and CDR2 FQGNSA. The CDR3 totals 17 residues. The V segment lost 4 bases and the J segment 1 base; nucleotides outside the gene matches: 7. CDR3 in amino acids: CASSSLTSGVRTDTQYF. The CDR3 DNA is TGTGCCAGCAGCTCCCTGACTAGCGGGGTACGCACAGATACGCAGTATTTT.

This rearrangement joins TRBV27 to TRBJ1-5, with D hard to call. Germline CDR1 and CDR2: MNHEY and SMNVEV (reference sequence). The V gene lost 8 bases and the J gene lost 5 bases, with 16 bases spanning the gap. There are 14 residues in the CDR3. DNA for the CDR3: TGTGCCAGCCACCCCCGGACGGTCGATCAGCCCCAGCATTTT. Protein product: CASHPRTVDQPQHF.